Below are 15 T cell receptor beta chains sequenced from a single sample in a study of T cells in Graves' hyperthyroidism and ophthalmopathy. Using RNA transcripts as the source, TCR beta CDR3 regions were amplified. HTBI primers were employed in a first-round RT-PCR of the TCR CDR3. MiXCR was run by TCRdb on the multiplex PCR reads, yielding one entry per CDR3 protein. The sample comprises some 800,000 distinct CDR3 sequences, 38% of which are singletons, and 7.5% to 9.5% rests with the top ten. Input material: blood. Receptors were obtained from a man between 18 and 35 years old with Graves' hyperthyroidism.

This clonotype was seen repeatedly, ten times or more. The rearrangement joins TRBV2 to TRBJ2-7; weak D call: TRBD2 (6 bases). Between the trimmed V and J ends, which lost 4 bases and 6 bases, there was a span of 13 bases. This CDR3 spans 13 amino acids. The germline CDR1 and CDR2 sequences are SNHLY and FYNNEI. The CDR3 spells CASSAAGKGEQYF. CDR3 nucleotide sequence: TGTGCCAGCAGTGCGGCGGGGAAGGGCGAGCAGTACTTC.

Turning to this clonotype: A read error may be the cause here, since a much bigger clone is one base away. Given the absence of the conserved phenylalanine or tryptophan at the CDR3 end, a read error is likely. The rearrangement uses TRBV9 and TRBJ2-7, with a tentative D call TRBD1 (6 bases). The CDR3 has 11 residues. The germline CDR1 and CDR2 sequences are SGDLS and YYNGEE. V dropped 3 bases and J dropped 5 bases, with 6 bases sitting between them. In DNA form, the CDR3 reads TGTGCCAGCAGCGCAGGGGACGAGCAGTACCTC. Translating gives CASSAGDEQYL.

The chain is built from TRBV20-1 and TRBJ2-5; 12 nucleotides match TRBD2. V was clipped by 3 bases and J by 1 base; unmatched bases: 9. The germline gives CDR1 DFQATT, CDR2 SNEGSKA (reference sequence). The length of the CDR3 is 17 residues. CDR3 residues: CSARATRTSGIQETQYF. Written as DNA, the CDR3 is TGCAGTGCTAGGGCAACCCGGACTAGCGGGATCCAAGAGACCCAGTACTTC.

V gene TRBV7-8 combines with J gene TRBJ2-5; TRBD2 aligns across 8 bases. The germline V gene has CDR1 SGHVS and CDR2 FQNEAQ. The CDR3 is 17 amino acids. J lost 0 bases, V lost 4 bases, and 10 bases had no gene match. In DNA form, the CDR3 reads TGTGCCAGCAGCTGGACCTTAGCGGGACCGTACCAAGAGACCCAGTACTTC. This translates into CASSWTLAGPYQETQYF.

This clonotype has a count of ten or more. This chain connects TRBV10-3 to TRBJ2-7, with D perhaps matching TRBD2 (5 bases). Trimming took off 10 bases at V and 5 bases at J, with 18 bases between the two ends. The CDR3 loop spans 13 amino acids. Germline-derived CDR1 and CDR2 are ENHRY and SYGVKD. CDR3 loop: CASSLTLGDEQYF. The CDR3 DNA reads as TGTGCCAGCAGCCTGACTCTCGGGGACGAGCAGTACTTC.

The rearrangement links TRBV5-4 to TRBJ2-7; D is tentatively TRBD1 or TRBD2 (5 bases each). Trimming left V 4 bases short and J 3 bases short, with 20 bases between. Germline assignment: CDR1 SGHNT and CDR2 YYREEE (reference sequence). The CDR3 runs to 16 residues. For the CDR3, the DNA is TGTGCCAGCAGCGTTGAAACCTCCCGGGACGGCTACGAGCAGTACTTC. Protein sequence: CASSVETSRDGYEQYF.

This chain links TRBV6-5 with TRBJ1-2; D unresolved. The CDR3 has 15 amino acids. CDR1 is MNHEY and CDR2 is SVGAGI in the germline V gene. Trimming pared 4 bases from V and 3 bases from J, leaving 15 bases between. The CDR3 here is CASSSPGSNYYGYTF. The CDR3 DNA reads as TGTGCCAGCAGTTCCCCCGGGTCCAACTACTATGGCTACACCTTC.

A word on this clonotype: This may come from a read error, since a much larger clone is one base off. The chain carries TRBV2 and TRBJ2-2; TRBD1 matches 7 bases. Looked up from germline, CDR1 is SNHLY and CDR2 is FYNNEI. The CDR3 has 15 amino acids. V shed 5 bases, J shed 3 bases, and the junction held 6 bases outside the gene matches. CDR3 region: CASSRKGADTGELFF. The CDR3 DNA follows: TGTGCCAGCAGTCGAAAGGGGGCCGACACCGGGGAGCTGTTTTTT.

This clonotype has at least ten counts. The rearrangement uses TRBV7-9 and TRBJ2-7; D is perhaps TRBD1 (5 bases). CDR3 length: 14 residues. V was pared by 5 bases and J by 3 bases, with 14 bases between. Germline CDR1 and CDR2: SEHNR and FQNEAQ (reference sequence). The CDR3 reads CASSGPGHDYEQYF. CDR3 DNA sequence: TGTGCCAGCAGCGGACCTGGACACGACTACGAGCAGTACTTC.

The chain has TRBV24-1 and TRBJ2-2, with a possible D match to TRBD2 (6 bases). Germline V gene lookup returns CDR1 KGHDR and CDR2 SFDVKD. Trimming cost V 9 bases and J 6 bases, with 10 bases left between them. The CDR3 runs 12 residues. In DNA, the CDR3 is TGTGCCACCGTCGGGAGAGCCGGGGAGCTGTTTTTT. This encodes CATVGRAGELFF.

Ten or more counts support this clonotype. The V gene is TRBV24-1, the J gene TRBJ1-2, with D uncertain. The CDR3 is 10 residues long. Germline loops: CDR1 KGHDR, CDR2 SFDVKD. V lost 5 bases and J 10 bases, leaving 7 bases between the germline ends. The CDR3 here is CATSGLNYTF. CDR3 sequence (DNA): TGTGCCACCAGTGGTCTAAACTACACCTTC.

This clonotype has a handful of counts. CDR3 protein: CASSMTSLPTEGNEQYF. For the CDR3, the DNA is TGTGCCAGTAGTATGACCTCCCTGCCTACTGAAGGAAACGAGCAGTACTTC. The chain is built from TRBV19 and TRBJ2-7; D uncertain. Germline V CDR1 and CDR2: LNHDA, SQIVND (reference sequence). This CDR3 comprises 17 residues. The V gene lost 3 bases and the J gene lost 5 bases, with 23 bases spanning the gap.

The chain couples TRBV2 to TRBJ1-6; TRBD1 agrees at 9 bases. The CDR3 length is 15 residues. V lost 3 bases, J lost 7 bases, and 4 bases stayed unmatched. Germline V gene sequence: CDR1 SNHLY, CDR2 FYNNEI. The CDR3: CASSDGQGPNSPLHF. DNA of the CDR3: TGTGCCAGCAGTGATGGACAGGGGCCGAATTCACCCCTCCACTTT. The whole variable domain, remainder taken from reference TRBV2 and TRBJ1-6, is EPEVTQTPSHQVTQMGQEVILRCVPISNHLYFYWYRQILGQKVEFLVSFYNNEISEKSEIFDDQFSVERPDGSNFTLKIRSTKLEDSAMYFCASSDGQGPNSPLHFGNGTRLTVT.

This clonotype was seen repeatedly, ten times or more. The gene calls are TRBV6-5 and TRBJ2-5; TRBD2 agrees at 9 bases. Germline values: CDR1 MNHEY, CDR2 SVGAGI. V lost 2 bases and J lost 5; bases outside the gene matches: 6. The CDR3 loop spans 15 amino acids. The CDR3 region has the DNA TGTGCCAGCAGTTACGGGACTAGCTTCGGGGAGACCCAGTACTTC. Translated: CASSYGTSFGETQYF.

The sample holds many counts of this clonotype. The chain couples TRBV13 to TRBJ2-5; 7 bases align to TRBD1. Trimming cost V 4 bases and J 2 bases; bases outside gene matches: 1. CDR3 length: 13 residues. CDR1 is PRHDT, CDR2 FYEKMQ, per germline (reference sequence). The CDR3 DNA reads as TGTGCCAGCAGCTCGGGACAGCAAGAGACCCAGTACTTC. Protein: CASSSGQQETQYF.